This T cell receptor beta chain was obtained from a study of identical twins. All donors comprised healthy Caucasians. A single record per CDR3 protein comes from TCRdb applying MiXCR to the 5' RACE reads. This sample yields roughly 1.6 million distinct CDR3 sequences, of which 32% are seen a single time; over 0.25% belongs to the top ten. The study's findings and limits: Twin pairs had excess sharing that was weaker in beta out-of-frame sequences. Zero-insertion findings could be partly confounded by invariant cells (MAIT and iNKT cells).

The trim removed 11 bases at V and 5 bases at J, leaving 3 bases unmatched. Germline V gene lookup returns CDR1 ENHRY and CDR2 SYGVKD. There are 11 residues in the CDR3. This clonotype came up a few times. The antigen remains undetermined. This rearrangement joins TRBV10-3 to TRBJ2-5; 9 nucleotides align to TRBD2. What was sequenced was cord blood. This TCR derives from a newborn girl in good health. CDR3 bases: TGTGCCGCTGGACTAGCGGAGACCCAGTACTTC. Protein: CAAGLAETQYF.